This TCR beta chain came from a study of blood T cells in healthy people across ages. V shed 0 bases and J shed 0 bases, with 14 bases lying between them. The germline CDR1 and CDR2 sequences are SGHRS and YFSETQ. The CDR3 runs to 17 residues. PCR was performed a second time for roughly 7 to 12 cycles using a sample-barcoded 5' primer and a J-beta primer mix. All samples gave at least 2.5 million CDR3-containing paired-end reads. Via MiXCR, TCRdb re-called the 5' RACE reads, giving one row per CDR3 protein. The data contain approximately 670,000 distinct CDR3 sequences, around 41% of them singletons. This TCR came from a man at least 80 years old in good health. What was sequenced was blood. The chain employs TRBV5-1 and TRBJ2-3; weak D call: TRBD1 (5 bases). CDR3 amino acids: CASSLGPRGRSTDTQYF. CDR3 coding DNA: TGCGCCAGCAGCTTGGGACCTAGGGGTAGAAGCACAGATACGCAGTATTTT. The complete variable domain, with remaining parts taken from reference TRBV5-1 and TRBJ2-3, reads KAGVTQTPRYLIKTRGQQVTLSCSPISGHRSVSWYQQTPGQGLQFLFEYFSETQRNKGNFPGRFSGRQFSNSRSEMNVSTLELGDSALYLCASSLGPRGRSTDTQYFGPGTRLTVL.